The 9 T cell receptor beta chains listed next were all sequenced from one sample in a study of T cells in Graves' hyperthyroidism and ophthalmopathy. TCR beta CDR3 sequences were amplified from RNA transcripts. The study used the HTBI primer set for a first-round RT-PCR of the TCR CDR3. TCRdb processed the multiplex PCR reads anew with MiXCR; each CDR3 protein has one entry. The data show a few hundred thousand distinct CDR3 sequences, approximately 15% seen once. Sequenced material: blood. The source of these receptors is a woman in her sixties or seventies with Graves' ophthalmopathy.

This clonotype was seen ten or more times. The chain employs TRBV7-8 and TRBJ2-1; 8 nucleotides align to TRBD2. Trimming cost V 6 bases and J 10 bases; bases outside gene matches: 8. This CDR3 comprises 13 residues. Germline CDR1 is SGHVS and CDR2 is FQNEAQ. This CDR3 is CASSRTSGLEQFF. Written as DNA, the CDR3 is TGTGCCAGCAGTAGAACTAGCGGCCTCGAGCAGTTCTTC.

The chain uses TRBV27 and TRBJ2-1; 12 bases align to TRBD1. This CDR3 spans 20 amino acids. V gave up 5 bases and J gave up 0 bases; unmatched junction bases: 14. Germline assignment: CDR1 MNHEY and CDR2 SMNVEV (reference sequence). CDR3 in DNA: TGTGCCAGCAGTCGCGGGACAGGGGGCACTGCACGGAGCTCCTACAATGAGCAGTTCTTC. Amino acids: CASSRGTGGTARSSYNEQFF.

This clonotype was detected a few times. The CDR3 is CASSLEWDRGVQYF. Written as DNA, the CDR3 is TGTGCCAGCAGCTTAGAATGGGACAGGGGGGTTCAGTACTTC. The chain has TRBV7-2 and TRBJ2-4; 11 bases map to TRBD1. The CDR3 totals 14 residues. The V segment lost 1 base and the J segment 11 bases; nucleotides outside the gene matches: 4. Germline V lookup: CDR1 SGHTA, CDR2 FQGNSA.

This clonotype was found many times. This sequence joins TRBV5-1 and TRBJ2-3; D remains unclear. CDR1 and CDR2 (germline): SGHRS, YFSETQ. The CDR3 covers 14 residues. V shed 4 bases and J shed 5 bases, with 14 bases lying between them. The CDR3 reads CASSDPMGKDTQYF. For the CDR3, the DNA is TGCGCCAGCAGCGACCCCATGGGCAAAGATACGCAGTATTTT.

This chain joins TRBV2 and TRBJ2-7; D perhaps matches TRBD2 (6 bases). Germline assignment: CDR1 SNHLY and CDR2 FYNNEI. Trimming stripped 10 bases from V and 4 bases from J, with 20 bases between. The CDR3 extends over 14 amino acids. This CDR3 is CATTRTNYQYEQYF. The CDR3 DNA sequence: TGTGCCACCACCCGGACTAATTACCAATACGAGCAGTACTTC.

The table lists this clonotype with a few counts. The V and J genes are TRBV28 and TRBJ1-4; 8 positions match TRBD1. This CDR3 has 16 amino acids. Germline V CDR1 and CDR2: MDHEN, SYDVKM. Losses at the gene ends were 4 bases for V and 8 bases for J; bases not matched to a gene: 12. The CDR3 reads CASSSPAGQGWEKLFF. The CDR3 DNA reads TGTGCCAGCAGTTCTCCCGCCGGACAGGGTTGGGAAAAACTGTTTTTT.

V usage is TRBV14 and J usage is TRBJ1-1; D uncertain. Trimming cost V 0 bases and J 11 bases, with 10 bases left between them. CDR1 and CDR2 (germline): SGHDN, FVKESK. The CDR3 is made up of 12 amino acids. The CDR3 reads CASSQDRYLAFF. Here the CDR3 DNA reads TGTGCCAGCAGCCAAGATCGTTACTTGGCTTTCTTT. Full variable domain (outside the CDR3, taken from reference TRBV14 and TRBJ1-1): EAGVTQFPSHSVIEKGQTVTLRCDPISGHDNLYWYRRVMGKEIKFLLHFVKESKQDESGMPNNRFLAERTGGTYSTLKVQPAELEDSGVYFCASSQDRYLAFFGQGTRLTVV.

Ten or more counts support this clonotype. The rearrangement joins TRBV6-1 to TRBJ1-2; D gene ambiguous. The length of the CDR3 is 15 residues. Germline assignment: CDR1 MNHNS and CDR2 SASEGT. Trimming removed 5 bases at V and 4 bases at J, with 17 bases between. CDR3 residues: CASSSPSDGAYGYTF. The DNA of the CDR3 is TGTGCCAGCAGTTCACCGTCCGACGGTGCCTATGGCTACACCTTC.

This clonotype was seen at least ten times. The J gene is TRBJ2-1, the V gene TRBV5-1, with D perhaps matching TRBD1 (5 bases). V dropped 0 bases and J dropped 8 bases, with 12 bases sitting between them. Per germline, CDR1 SGHRS and CDR2 YFSETQ. CDR3 length: 14 residues. This chain's CDR3 is CASSLEQVSDEQFF. The CDR3 nucleotides are TGCGCCAGCAGCTTGGAACAGGTGAGCGATGAGCAGTTCTTC.